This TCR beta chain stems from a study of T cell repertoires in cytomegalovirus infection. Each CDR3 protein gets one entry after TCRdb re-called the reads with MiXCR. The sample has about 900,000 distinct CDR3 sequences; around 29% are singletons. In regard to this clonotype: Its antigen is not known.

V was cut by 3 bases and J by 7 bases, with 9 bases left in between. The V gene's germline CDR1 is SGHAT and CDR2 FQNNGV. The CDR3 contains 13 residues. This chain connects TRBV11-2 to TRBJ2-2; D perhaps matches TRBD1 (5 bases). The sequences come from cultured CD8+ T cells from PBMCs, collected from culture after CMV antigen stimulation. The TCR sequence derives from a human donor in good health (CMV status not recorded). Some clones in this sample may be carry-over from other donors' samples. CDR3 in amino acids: CASSFRVSGELFF. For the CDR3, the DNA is TGTGCCAGCAGCTTCAGGGTTAGCGGGGAGCTGTTTTTT.